These 2 T cell receptor beta chains were sequenced from one sample in a study of blood T cell repertoires in COVID-19. Some clones are missing from TCRdb's copy, which holds only in-frame ones; the method was immunoSEQ multiplex PCR. The data hold approximately 170,000 clones, with around 72% observed a single time. Material: peripheral blood. The receptors derive from an elderly woman with acute or convalescent COVID-19.

The chain carries TRBV2 and TRBJ1-5; no reliable D call. Germline CDR1 SNHLY, CDR2 FYNNEI. The CDR3 covers 16 residues. Trimming pared 6 bases from V and 3 bases from J, leaving 18 bases between. The CDR3 DNA is TGTGCCAGCAGCCAAGAGGGAGGGCACCTCAATCAGCCCCAGCATTTT. This encodes CASSQEGGHLNQPQHF.

J is TRBJ2-1 and V is TRBV28; TRBD2 matches at 13 bases. Trimming took 4 bases from V and 6 from J; bases not matched to a gene: 3. The germline gives CDR1 MDHEN, CDR2 SYDVKM. The length of the CDR3 is 15 residues. The CDR3 is CASSSGLAGPNEQFF. For the CDR3, the DNA is TGTGCCAGCAGTTCGGGACTAGCGGGACCCAATGAGCAGTTCTTC.